The 18 T cell receptor beta chains below all came from one sample that was sequenced in a study of blood T cell repertoires in COVID-19. Libraries were prepared by immunoSEQ multiplex PCR; TCRdb keeps only in-frame clonotypes and omits some of them. The sample comprises a few hundred thousand clones, around 90% of which are singletons, and about 1.5% rests with the top ten. Sequenced material: PBMCs or T cells enriched from blood (not recorded which). These receptors were taken from a woman under 30 with acute COVID-19.

This clone was detected only a few times. The rearrangement joins TRBV28 to TRBJ1-5; tentative D call: TRBD1 (6 bases). The CDR3 is 14 residues long. The V end lost 2 bases, the J end lost 3 bases, and 8 bases lay between the germline ends. In germline, CDR1 is MDHEN, CDR2 SYDVKM. Here the CDR3 DNA reads TGTGCCAGCAGTTTAGGACAGTTCAATCAGCCCCAGCATTTT. Residues: CASSLGQFNQPQHF.

The V and J genes are TRBV27 and TRBJ2-7; 10 nucleotides align to TRBD2. The V gene end was trimmed by 3 bases and the J gene end by 4 bases; junction bases not matched to a gene: 9. The CDR3 has 16 amino acids. CDR1 is MNHEY, CDR2 SMNVEV, per germline (reference sequence). CDR3 amino acids: CASSLAGTSAFYEQYF. CDR3 DNA: TGTGCCAGCAGTTTGGCGGGGACTAGCGCCTTTTACGAGCAGTACTTC.

The chain recombines TRBV5-1 with TRBJ1-4; 8 positions agree with TRBD1. The ends lost 4 bases at V and 5 bases at J; junction bases unmatched: 7. The CDR3 contains 15 residues. CDR1 and CDR2 (germline): SGHRS, YFSETQ. CDR3 bases: TGCGCCAGCAGCCAAAGGACAGGGCGGAATGAAAAACTGTTTTTT. Its protein is CASSQRTGRNEKLFF. The entire variable domain, with the rest obtained from reference TRBV5-1 and TRBJ1-4, is as follows: KAGVTQTPRYLIKTRGQQVTLSCSPISGHRSVSWYQQTPGQGLQFLFEYFSETQRNKGNFPGRFSGRQFSNSRSEMNVSTLELGDSALYLCASSQRTGRNEKLFFGSGTQLSVL.

The rearrangement joins TRBV11-2 to TRBJ2-2; the D gene is possibly TRBD1 (6 bases). The germline CDR1 and CDR2 sequences are SGHAT and FQNNGV. Between the trimmed V and J ends, which lost 5 bases and 2 bases, there was a span of 12 bases. The CDR3 length is 15 residues. CDR3 in amino acids: CASSHWTVNTGELFF. In nucleotides, the CDR3 is TGTGCCAGCAGCCACTGGACAGTTAACACCGGGGAGCTGTTTTTT.

The chain carries TRBV6-2 or TRBV6-3 and TRBJ2-7, with TRBD2 matching 9 bases. Germline V gene sequence: CDR1 MNHEY, CDR2 SVGEGT. The CDR3 loop spans 14 amino acids. Trimming removed 5 bases from V and 1 base from J; junction bases left unmatched: 3. The CDR3 nucleotides are TGTGCCAGCAGTCGACTAGCGGCGTCCTACGAGCAGTACTTC. Its protein is CASSRLAASYEQYF.

This chain links TRBV27 with TRBJ1-2, with D possibly being TRBD1 (6 bases). Trimming stripped 6 bases from V and 8 bases from J, with 19 bases between. Germline V lookup: CDR1 MNHEY, CDR2 SMNVEV (reference sequence). The CDR3 has 14 amino acids. The CDR3 bases are TGTGCCAGCAGCGCCCGGCAGGGGCGACGCGGCTACACCTTC. This sequence encodes CASSARQGRRGYTF.

The chain uses TRBV13 and TRBJ2-7, with TRBD2 matching over 12 bases. V was pared by 3 bases and J by 2 bases, with 8 bases of the junction left unmatched. CDR3 length: 17 residues. Germline loops: CDR1 PRHDT, CDR2 FYEKMQ (reference sequence). The CDR3: CASSLTSGGIYAYEQYF. The CDR3 coding sequence is TGTGCCAGCAGCTTGACTAGCGGGGGAATCTACGCCTACGAGCAGTACTTC.

The genes are TRBV5-1 and TRBJ2-1; the match to TRBD1 covers 8 bases. CDR3 length: 15 amino acids. The J segment lost 4 bases and the V segment lost 0 bases, leaving 3 bases of the junction unmatched. The V gene's germline CDR1 is SGHRS and CDR2 YFSETQ. The CDR3 reads CASSLVQGGYNEQFF. CDR3 nucleotide sequence: TGCGCCAGCAGCTTGGTACAGGGGGGATACAATGAGCAGTTCTTC. The variable domain in full, with the rest retrieved from reference TRBV5-1 and TRBJ2-1, is KAGVTQTPRYLIKTRGQQVTLSCSPISGHRSVSWYQQTPGQGLQFLFEYFSETQRNKGNFPGRFSGRQFSNSRSEMNVSTLELGDSALYLCASSLVQGGYNEQFFGPGTRLTVL.

This rearrangement joins TRBV27 to TRBJ2-1; maybe TRBD2 (6 bases). The V gene lost 0 bases and the J gene lost 2 bases, with 23 bases spanning the gap. The CDR3 runs to 20 residues. CDR1 is MNHEY and CDR2 is SMNVEV in the germline V gene (reference sequence). The CDR3, as DNA: TGTGCCAGCAGTTTATCTGGCGGGAAGACGAGTGGGGCCCCCTACAATGAGCAGTTCTTC. Translation gives CASSLSGGKTSGAPYNEQFF.

The rearrangement links TRBV11-2 to TRBJ2-2; 9 nucleotides align to TRBD2. Germline V CDR1 and CDR2: SGHAT, FQNNGV. This CDR3 spans 15 amino acids. Trimming took 3 bases from V and 7 from J; bases not matched to a gene: 6. Here the CDR3 reads CASSFRGRASGELFF. The CDR3 DNA reads as TGTGCCAGCAGCTTTCGCGGGAGGGCCAGCGGGGAGCTGTTTTTT.

The chain carries TRBV7-2 and TRBJ1-5, with D uncertain. Germline values: CDR1 SGHTA, CDR2 FQGNSA. This CDR3 region has 15 residues. V shed 1 base and J shed 1 base, with 8 bases lying between them. CDR3 nucleotides: TGTGCCAGCAGCTTAGTAGCGACGAGCAATCAGCCCCAGCATTTT. Residues: CASSLVATSNQPQHF.

The chain joins TRBV19 to TRBJ1-1, with a possible D match to TRBD1 (6 bases). V gave up 6 bases and J gave up 2 bases, with 13 bases separating them. Germline-derived CDR1 and CDR2 are LNHDA and SQIVND (reference sequence). The CDR3 runs 14 residues. DNA of the CDR3: TGTGCCAGTAGGGACAGTCAGTTTAACACTGAAGCTTTCTTT. The encoded protein is CASRDSQFNTEAFF.

V is TRBV24-1 and J is TRBJ2-7; 8 bases map to TRBD1. V trimming: 7 bases; J trimming: 7 bases; junction bases outside the gene matches: 2. Germline CDR1 and CDR2: KGHDR and SFDVKD. CDR3 size: 11 residues. The CDR3 DNA is TGTGCCACCAGACAGGGGGAAGAGCAGTACTTC. Encoded protein: CATRQGEEQYF.

The V gene is TRBV6-4, the J gene TRBJ2-1; the D gene is possibly TRBD2 (6 bases). The V gene's germline CDR1 is MRHNA and CDR2 SNTAGT. CDR3 length: 15 residues. Trimming left V 9 bases short and J 4 bases short, with 19 bases between. The CDR3 protein is CASRLEHSPYNEQFF. For the CDR3, the DNA is TGTGCCAGTCGACTAGAGCATAGCCCTTACAATGAGCAGTTCTTC.

V usage is TRBV28 and J usage is TRBJ2-7, with 9 nucleotides matching TRBD2. J gave up 2 bases and V 3 bases, and 8 bases lay outside the gene matches. Germline CDR1 MDHEN, CDR2 SYDVKM. This CDR3 is built from 16 residues. The chain's CDR3 is CASSFPLAGVAYEQYF. CDR3 coding DNA: TGTGCCAGCAGTTTTCCCTTAGCGGGAGTGGCCTACGAGCAGTACTTC.

This chain connects TRBV27 to TRBJ2-5; TRBD2 matches 7 bases. The CDR3 contains 16 residues. The ends lost 1 base at V and 2 bases at J; junction bases unmatched: 7. CDR1 and CDR2 from the germline V gene are MNHEY and SMNVEV (reference sequence). CDR3 sequence: CASSLFGGSPQETQYF. The CDR3 coding sequence is TGTGCCAGCAGTTTATTTGGCGGGAGTCCGCAAGAGACCCAGTACTTC.

This sequence joins TRBV7-2 and TRBJ2-3; D perhaps matches TRBD2 (5 bases). V was trimmed by 1 base and J by 8 bases, leaving 13 bases between them. This CDR3 contains 14 residues. The V gene's germline CDR1 is SGHTA and CDR2 FQGNSA. The CDR3 DNA follows: TGTGCCAGCAGCTTAGGGAGGAGCGCGGGTACGCAGTATTTT. Protein: CASSLGRSAGTQYF.

The V call is TRBV27, the J call TRBJ2-4; 8 bases are a match to TRBD1. Trimming removed 5 bases from V and 1 base from J; junction bases left unmatched: 1. CDR3 size: 14 residues. The germline CDR1 and CDR2 sequences are MNHEY and SMNVEV (reference sequence). CDR3 bases: TGTGCCAGCAGTCAGGGGGCGGCCAAAAACATTCAGTACTTC. It specifies CASSQGAAKNIQYF.